This is a list of T cell receptor beta chains from one sample in a study of molecular identifiers for immune sequencing clone quantification. TCRdb itself ran the PCR reads through MiXCR, one entry per CDR3 protein. Here the sample spans roughly 97,000 distinct CDR3 sequences, approximately 25% being singletons. Sequences were obtained from naive CD8+ T cells from blood, with Jurkat cell RNA spiked in. The receptors were sampled from a human donor in good health. Some libraries in this study had Jurkat cell RNA spiked in. Each CDR3 is given with its conserved first and last residue. Each record gives: V gene, clone size, J gene, D gene, CDR3 protein, CDR3 DNA. A D gene is named only where the DNA matches it firmly. A row's size may be missing; if present it is once, few, many or a size class.

V: TRBV7-6
size: many
J: TRBJ2-3
D: .
CDR3: CASSSSGFASTDTQYF
DNA: TGTGCCAGCAGCTCGAGCGGGTTTGCTAGCACAGATACGCAGTATTTT

V: TRBV2
size: many
J: TRBJ2-6
D: .
CDR3: CASSEEQGTSGANVLTF
DNA: TGTGCCAGCAGTGAAGAACAGGGAACCTCTGGGGCCAACGTCCTGACTTTC

V: TRBV4-1
size: few
J: TRBJ2-7
D: .
CDR3: CASSQQVSGSYEQYF
DNA: TGCGCCAGCAGCCAACAAGTCAGCGGCTCCTACGAGCAGTACTTC

V: TRBV6-5
size: many
J: TRBJ2-1
D: TRBD1
CDR3: CASSDRASYNEQFF
DNA: TGTGCCAGCTCCGACAGGGCCTCCTACAATGAGCAGTTCTTC

V: TRBV28
size: many
J: TRBJ2-7
D: TRBD1
CDR3: CASSFGQAHHEQYF
DNA: TGTGCCAGCAGTTTTGGACAGGCCCACCACGAGCAGTACTTC

V: TRBV12-3/TRBV12-4
size: many
J: TRBJ2-3
D: .
CDR3: CASSPVGAEDTQYF
DNA: TGTGCCAGCAGCCCCGTAGGAGCTGAAGATACGCAGTATTTT

V: TRBV7-9
size: .
J: TRBJ1-5
D: .
CDR3: CASGGADPNQPQHF
DNA: TGTGCCAGCGGCGGGGCAGATCCTAACCAGCCCCAGCATTTT

V: TRBV7-9
size: few
J: TRBJ2-7
D: TRBD1
CDR3: CASSPGDRAYEQYF
DNA: TGTGCCAGCAGCCCCGGGGACAGAGCCTACGAGCAGTACTTC

V: TRBV28
size: .
J: TRBJ2-1
D: TRBD2
CDR3: CASSFWGSGRNHNEQFF
DNA: TGTGCCAGCAGTTTTTGGGGGAGCGGGAGAAACCACAATGAGCAGTTCTTC

V: TRBV9
size: .
J: TRBJ2-3
D: TRBD1
CDR3: CASSVGQGADMQYF
DNA: TGTGCCAGCAGCGTAGGGCAGGGGGCAGATATGCAGTATTTT

V: TRBV30
size: .
J: TRBJ2-7
D: TRBD2
CDR3: CDCCVAGDSYEQYF
DNA: TGTGACTGTTGCGTGGCGGGAGATTCCTACGAGCAGTACTTC

V: TRBV29-1
size: .
J: TRBJ2-1
D: .
CDR3: CSVEDPVQGNYNEQFF
DNA: TGCAGCGTTGAAGATCCAGTCCAGGGGAATTACAATGAGCAGTTCTTC

V: TRBV7-8
size: many
J: TRBJ1-5
D: TRBD1
CDR3: CASSHHSSTGVNQPQHF
DNA: TGTGCCAGCAGCCACCATAGCTCGACAGGGGTCAATCAGCCCCAGCATTTT

V: TRBV4-1
size: many
J: TRBJ2-1
D: TRBD2
CDR3: CASSRELAGHNEQFF
DNA: TGCGCCAGCAGCCGAGAACTAGCGGGGCACAATGAGCAGTTCTTC

V: TRBV6-5
size: many
J: TRBJ1-1
D: TRBD1
CDR3: CASSGWDRGRGVTEAFF
DNA: TGTGCCAGCAGTGGGTGGGACAGGGGGCGCGGAGTGACTGAAGCTTTCTTT

V: TRBV5-1
size: .
J: TRBJ1-1
D: TRBD1
CDR3: CASSLYRGTGAFF
DNA: TGCGCCAGCAGCTTATACAGGGGCACTGGAGCTTTCTTT

V: TRBV11-2
size: few
J: TRBJ2-7
D: .
CDR3: CASSLGKGTYEQYF
DNA: TGTGCCAGCAGCTTAGGGAAGGGGACCTACGAGCAGTACTTC

V: TRBV3-1
size: many
J: TRBJ2-7
D: .
CDR3: CASSQEGQPYEQYF
DNA: TGTGCCAGCAGCCAAGAAGGACAGCCCTACGAGCAGTACTTC

V: TRBV6-2/TRBV6-3
size: .
J: TRBJ2-1
D: TRBD2
CDR3: CASSPSGGEQFF
DNA: TGTGCCAGCAGCCCTTCGGGGGGTGAGCAGTTCTTC

V: TRBV5-6
size: .
J: TRBJ1-1
D: .
CDR3: CASSPNWDRNNTEAFF
DNA: TGTGCCAGCAGCCCTAATTGGGATAGGAATAACACTGAAGCTTTCTTT

V: TRBV6-5
size: .
J: TRBJ2-7
D: TRBD1
CDR3: CASSYGTGGVYEQYF
DNA: TGTGCCAGCAGTTACGGTACAGGGGGCGTTTACGAGCAGTACTTC

V: TRBV29-1
size: many
J: TRBJ2-7
D: TRBD2
CDR3: CSVEQTSGRSFCSYEQYF
DNA: TGCAGCGTTGAGCAGACTAGCGGGAGAAGTTTCTGCTCCTACGAGCAGTACTTC

V: TRBV30
size: many
J: TRBJ2-2
D: .
CDR3: CAWSWGPGELFF
DNA: TGTGCCTGGAGTTGGGGGCCCGGGGAGCTGTTTTTT

V: TRBV29-1
size: many
J: TRBJ2-2
D: .
CDR3: CSVLGYTGELFF
DNA: TGCAGCGTACTGGGATACACCGGGGAGCTGTTTTTT

V: TRBV6-2/TRBV6-3
size: .
J: TRBJ2-4
D: .
CDR3: CARRSPPIGGPAIQYF
DNA: TGTGCCCGCCGTTCCCCCCCAATAGGGGGGCCCGCCATTCAGTACTTC

V: TRBV5-4
size: many
J: TRBJ2-2
D: TRBD2
CDR3: CASSHTSGDTGELFF
DNA: TGTGCCAGCAGCCATACTAGCGGGGACACCGGGGAGCTGTTTTTT

V: TRBV6-5
size: .
J: TRBJ2-5
D: .
CDR3: CASSYSRAETQYF
DNA: TGTGCCAGCAGTTACTCGAGGGCAGAGACCCAGTACTTC

V: TRBV20-1
size: .
J: TRBJ2-7
D: .
CDR3: CSAADMDSYEQYF
DNA: TGCAGTGCTGCCGACATGGACTCCTACGAGCAGTACTTC

V: TRBV19
size: once
J: TRBJ1-1
D: .
CDR3: CATTIDTASGPPEAFF
DNA: TGTGCCACTACTATAGATACGGCCTCGGGGCCCCCTGAAGCATTCTTT

V: TRBV20-1
size: .
J: TRBJ2-1
D: TRBD2
CDR3: CSASREGLTDEQFF
DNA: TGCAGTGCTAGCCGGGAGGGATTGACGGATGAGCAGTTCTTC

V: TRBV19
size: .
J: TRBJ2-7
D: TRBD1
CDR3: CASSSTGASYEQYF
DNA: TGTGCCAGCAGCTCGACAGGGGCCTCCTACGAGCAGTACTTC

V: TRBV7-9
size: .
J: TRBJ1-1
D: .
CDR3: CASSLQNMNTEAFF
DNA: TGTGCCAGCAGCTTACAGAACATGAACACTGAAGCTTTCTTT

V: TRBV5-6
size: few
J: TRBJ2-3
D: .
CDR3: CASSLGHPDTQYF
DNA: TGTGCCAGCAGCTTGGGACACCCAGATACGCAGTATTTT

V: TRBV5-6
size: once
J: TRBJ2-3
D: .
CDR3: CASSLGPGPTDTQYF
DNA: TGTGCCAGCAGCCTGGGCCCGGGGCCCACAGATACGCAGTATTTT

V: TRBV29-1
size: many
J: TRBJ2-5
D: .
CDR3: CSVHGSGTQYF
DNA: TGCAGCGTTCACGGCTCGGGGACCCAGTACTTC

V: TRBV7-3
size: .
J: TRBJ2-3
D: TRBD2
CDR3: CASSLEVWREDGTDTQYF
DNA: TGTGCCAGCAGCTTAGAGGTCTGGCGGGAGGATGGCACAGATACGCAGTATTTT

V: TRBV24-1
size: .
J: TRBJ2-1
D: .
CDR3: CATSGTGWRGNEQFF
DNA: TGTGCCACCAGTGGAACAGGGTGGAGGGGCAATGAGCAGTTCTTC

V: TRBV27
size: many
J: TRBJ2-7
D: .
CDR3: CASSLGLLDEQYF
DNA: TGTGCCAGCAGCCTAGGCCTCTTGGACGAGCAGTACTTC

V: TRBV4-3
size: many
J: TRBJ2-7
D: TRBD2
CDR3: CASSQEVAGGYYEQYF
DNA: TGCGCCAGCAGCCAAGAAGTAGCGGGGGGCTACTACGAGCAGTACTTC

V: TRBV7-9
size: many
J: TRBJ2-7
D: .
CDR3: CASRDEQDEQYF
DNA: TGTGCCAGCAGGGACGAGCAGGACGAGCAGTACTTC

V: TRBV6-2/TRBV6-3
size: many
J: TRBJ2-5
D: TRBD1
CDR3: CASSYSMAEGDRRETQYF
DNA: TGTGCCAGCAGTTACTCGATGGCGGAGGGGGACAGGAGAGAGACCCAGTACTTC

V: TRBV7-2
size: many
J: TRBJ2-7
D: .
CDR3: CASSQAGSRTYEQYF
DNA: TGTGCCAGCAGCCAGGCCGGATCCCGGACCTACGAGCAGTACTTC

V: TRBV12-3/TRBV12-4
size: many
J: TRBJ2-3
D: .
CDR3: CASSARADTQYF
DNA: TGTGCCAGCTCGGCCAGGGCAGATACGCAGTATTTT

V: TRBV11-2
size: many
J: TRBJ2-3
D: TRBD2
CDR3: CASSLLAGGPADTQYF
DNA: TGTGCCAGCAGTCTACTAGCGGGAGGGCCCGCAGATACGCAGTATTTT

V: TRBV5-4
size: .
J: TRBJ2-3
D: TRBD2
CDR3: CASSSSGGRSDTQYF
DNA: TGTGCCAGCAGCTCCTCGGGGGGGCGGTCAGATACGCAGTATTTT

V: TRBV4-1
size: many
J: TRBJ2-3
D: TRBD2
CDR3: CASSPYSSGATDTQYF
DNA: TGCGCCAGCAGCCCTTACTCTAGCGGTGCCACAGATACGCAGTATTTT

V: TRBV9
size: .
J: TRBJ2-2
D: .
CDR3: CASSVATGELFF
DNA: TGTGCCAGCAGCGTAGCTACCGGGGAGCTGTTTTTT

V: TRBV20-1
size: many
J: TRBJ1-5
D: TRBD1
CDR3: CSAREPGQGVNQPQHF
DNA: TGCAGTGCTAGAGAGCCTGGACAGGGGGTGAACCAGCCCCAGCATTTT

V: TRBV5-4
size: many
J: TRBJ2-3
D: TRBD2
CDR3: CASSPEGLVSVDTQYF
DNA: TGTGCCAGCAGCCCCGAAGGACTAGTATCGGTTGATACGCAGTATTTT

V: TRBV30
size: many
J: TRBJ1-5
D: .
CDR3: CAWSVGQGYQPQHF
DNA: TGTGCCTGGAGTGTAGGGCAGGGGTATCAGCCCCAGCATTTT